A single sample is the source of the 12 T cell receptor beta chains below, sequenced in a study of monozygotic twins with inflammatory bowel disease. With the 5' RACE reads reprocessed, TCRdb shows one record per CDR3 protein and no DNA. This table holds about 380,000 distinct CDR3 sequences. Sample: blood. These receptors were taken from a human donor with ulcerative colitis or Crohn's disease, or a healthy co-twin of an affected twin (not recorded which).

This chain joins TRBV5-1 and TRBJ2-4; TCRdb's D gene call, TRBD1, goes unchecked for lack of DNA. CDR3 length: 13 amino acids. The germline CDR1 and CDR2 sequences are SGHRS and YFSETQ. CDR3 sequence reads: CASNKAGSAIQYF.

The CDR3 loop is CSGTGGAYEQYF. This chain connects TRBV20-1 to TRBJ2-7; TCRdb calls TRBD1, which cannot be checked without DNA. The CDR3 is made up of 12 amino acids. The V gene's germline CDR1 is DFQATT and CDR2 SNEGSKA (reference sequence).

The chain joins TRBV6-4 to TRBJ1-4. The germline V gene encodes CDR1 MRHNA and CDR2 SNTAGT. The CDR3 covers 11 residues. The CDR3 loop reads CASSDGEKLFF.

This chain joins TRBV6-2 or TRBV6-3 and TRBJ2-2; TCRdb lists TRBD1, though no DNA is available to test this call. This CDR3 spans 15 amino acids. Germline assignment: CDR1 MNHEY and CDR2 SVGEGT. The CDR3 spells CASSSTGTGSGELFF.

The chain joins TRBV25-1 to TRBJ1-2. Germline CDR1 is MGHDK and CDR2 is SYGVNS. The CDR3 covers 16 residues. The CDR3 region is CASSGQEGRANYGYTF.

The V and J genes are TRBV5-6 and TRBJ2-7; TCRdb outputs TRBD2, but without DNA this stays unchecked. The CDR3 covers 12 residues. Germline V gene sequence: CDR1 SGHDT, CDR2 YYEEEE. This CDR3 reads CASSLWRGEQYF. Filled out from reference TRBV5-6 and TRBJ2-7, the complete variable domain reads DAGVTQSPTHLIKTRGQQVTLRCSPKSGHDTVSWYQQALGQGPQFIFQYYEEEERQRGNFPDRFSGHQFPNYSSELNVNALLLGDSALYLCASSLWRGEQYFGPGTRLTVT.

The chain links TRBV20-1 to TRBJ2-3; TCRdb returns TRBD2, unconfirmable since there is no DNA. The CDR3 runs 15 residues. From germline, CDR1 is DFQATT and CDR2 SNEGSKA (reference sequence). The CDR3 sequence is CSARAPSGGTDTQYF.

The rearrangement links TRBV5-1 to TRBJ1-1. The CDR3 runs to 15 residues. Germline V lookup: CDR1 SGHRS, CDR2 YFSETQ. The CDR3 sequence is CASSGYTSANTEAFF.

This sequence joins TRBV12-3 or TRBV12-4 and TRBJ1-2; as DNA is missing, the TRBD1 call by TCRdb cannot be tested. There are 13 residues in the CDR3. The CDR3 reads CASSPRWLHGYTF.

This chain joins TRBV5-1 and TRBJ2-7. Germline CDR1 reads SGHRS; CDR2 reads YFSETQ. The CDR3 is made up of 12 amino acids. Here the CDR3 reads CASGYVPYEQYF.

The CDR3 region is CATKQGRRHISGANVLTF. The chain recombines TRBV15 with TRBJ2-6; lacking DNA, the TRBD1 call made by TCRdb goes unchecked. Germline V lookup: CDR1 LNHNV, CDR2 YYDKDF (reference sequence). The CDR3 runs 18 residues.

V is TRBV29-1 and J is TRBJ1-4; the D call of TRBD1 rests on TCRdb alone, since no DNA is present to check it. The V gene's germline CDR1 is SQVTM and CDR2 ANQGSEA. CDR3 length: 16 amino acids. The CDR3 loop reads CSVVLTATGTNEKLFF.